The 28 T cell receptor beta chains in this list originate from one sample, sequenced in a study of T-cell memory formation after mild COVID-19. From the 5' RACE reads, TCRdb called clonotypes with MiXCR, one entry per CDR3 protein. Of about 15,000 distinct CDR3 sequences in the sample, about 22% were seen once. Sequencing was carried out using PBMCs or a T cell subset sorted from them (not recorded which). These receptors all come from a man in his late teens or twenties who had mild COVID-19 (a few samples of this study predate the infection). Cell type and time point are not known.

This rearrangement joins TRBV7-2 to TRBJ2-7; D is possibly TRBD1 (5 bases). Trimming removed 3 bases from V and 3 bases from J, with 9 bases in between. The CDR3 is 13 amino acids. CDR1 and CDR2 (germline): SGHTA, FQGNSA. The CDR3 reads CASSFRRGYEQYF. DNA for the CDR3: TGTGCCAGCAGCTTTCGTAGGGGCTACGAGCAGTACTTC.

There are many counts of this clonotype. The chain links TRBV11-2 to TRBJ2-4; the D gene is possibly TRBD2 (5 bases). This CDR3 spans 15 amino acids. V lost 0 bases and J lost 9, with 15 bases in between. Per the germline V gene, CDR1 is SGHAT and CDR2 is FQNNGV. The CDR3 loop reads CASSLDLYQRRIQYF. In DNA form, the CDR3 reads TGTGCCAGCAGCTTAGATCTGTACCAGCGGCGCATTCAGTACTTC. The whole variable domain, filled in from reference TRBV11-2 and TRBJ2-4, reads EAGVAQSPRYKIIEKRQSVAFWCNPISGHATLYWYQQILGQGPKLLIQFQNNGVVDDSQLPKDRFSAERLKGVDSTLKIQPAKLEDSAVYLCASSLDLYQRRIQYFGAGTRLSVL.

The chain links TRBV7-8 to TRBJ1-1; D might be TRBD1 (5 bases). Germline CDR1 is SGHVS and CDR2 is FQNEAQ. This CDR3 spans 15 amino acids. The V and J ends lost 0 bases and 4 bases respectively, with 12 bases between them. CDR3 in amino acids: CASSLALGGATEAFF. The DNA of the CDR3 is TGTGCCAGCAGCTTAGCCCTTGGGGGAGCCACTGAAGCTTTCTTT.

This clonotype was seen at least ten times. The chain links TRBV4-1 to TRBJ2-3; 10 nucleotides line up with TRBD2. The J segment lost 5 bases and the V segment lost 4 bases, leaving 6 bases of the junction unmatched. CDR3 length: 15 amino acids. In germline, CDR1 is MGHRA, CDR2 YSYEKL. CDR3 bases: TGCGCCAGCAGCCGAGGACTAGCGGATGAAGATACGCAGTATTTT. It encodes CASSRGLADEDTQYF.

In its sample, this clonotype was seen many times. V is TRBV20-1 and J is TRBJ2-3; 8 bases are shared with TRBD1. Germline lookup yields CDR1 DFQATT and CDR2 SNEGSKA (reference sequence). V was pared by 5 bases and J by 2 bases, with 6 bases of the junction left unmatched. This CDR3 is 14 amino acids long. The CDR3 region is CSAPQGVPTDTQYF. The CDR3 bases are TGCAGTGCTCCACAGGGGGTCCCCACAGATACGCAGTATTTT.

This clonotype was recorded many times. The rearrangement uses TRBV20-1 and TRBJ2-2; a weak D match, TRBD1 (6 bases). Germline V CDR1 and CDR2: DFQATT, SNEGSKA (reference sequence). V shed 6 bases and J shed 2 bases, with 13 bases lying between them. This CDR3 contains 14 residues. The CDR3 region has the DNA TGCAGTGCCGCCGGGACAACTAACACCGGGGAGCTGTTTTTT. It is translated as CSAAGTTNTGELFF.

In this sample, this clonotype turned up many times. The J gene is TRBJ2-3, the V gene TRBV5-1, with D tentatively TRBD1 (6 bases). The CDR3 is made up of 15 amino acids. Germline CDR1 SGHRS, CDR2 YFSETQ. The V and J ends lost 4 bases and 4 bases respectively, with 16 bases between them. CDR3 coding DNA: TGCGCCAGCAGCACCCTCCAGGGGTGGTCAGATACGCAGTATTTT. Translation: CASSTLQGWSDTQYF.

Ten or more counts support this clonotype. This sequence joins TRBV9 and TRBJ2-2; 10 nucleotides line up with TRBD2. Germline V CDR1 and CDR2: SGDLS, YYNGEE. The CDR3 is made up of 14 amino acids. Trimming cost V 2 bases and J 5 bases; bases outside gene matches: 0. The CDR3 spells CASSVSGGTGELFF. The CDR3 coding sequence is TGTGCCAGCAGCGTTAGCGGGGGGACCGGGGAGCTGTTTTTT. Full variable domain (outside the CDR3, taken from reference TRBV9 and TRBJ2-2): DSGVTQTPKHLITATGQRVTLRCSPRSGDLSVYWYQQSLDQGLQFLIQYYNGEERAKGNILERFSAQQFPDLHSELNLSSLELGDSALYFCASSVSGGTGELFFGEGSRLTVL.

This chain links TRBV23-1 with TRBJ2-2; D is ambiguous. TRBV23-1 has ORF status, its function being uncertain. The CDR3 spans 11 residues. The V end was cut by 3 bases, the J end by 4 bases, with 0 bases between. CDR3 DNA: TGCGCCAGCAGTCACACCGGGGAGCTGTTTTTT. Translation: CASSHTGELFF.

The sample holds many counts of this clonotype. This rearrangement joins TRBV6-5 to TRBJ1-6; D ambiguous. V lost 2 bases, J lost 3 bases, and 11 bases lay in between. Looked up from germline, CDR1 is MNHEY and CDR2 is SVGAGI. CDR3 length: 16 residues. The CDR3 nucleotides read TGTGCCAGCAGTTACAAGGGAATCGGCTATAATTCACCCCTCCACTTT. This translates into CASSYKGIGYNSPLHF.

A few counts support this clonotype. The chain combines TRBV29-1 with TRBJ1-1; 8 bases fit TRBD1. The CDR3 length is 13 residues. V shed 6 bases and J 2 bases; nucleotides not matched to a gene: 5. CDR1 and CDR2 from the germline V gene are SQVTM and ANQGSEA. The DNA of the CDR3 is TGCAGCGTCCAGACAGGGGATAACACTGAAGCTTTCTTT. It codes for CSVQTGDNTEAFF.

This clonotype has a count of ten or more. V and J are TRBV4-3 and TRBJ2-5; 15 bases are a match to TRBD2. This CDR3 is built from 17 residues. Germline V CDR1 and CDR2: LGHNA, YSLEER. Trimming cost V 1 base and J 3 bases; bases outside gene matches: 3. CDR3 DNA sequence: TGCGCCAGCAGCCAAGGGACTAGCGGGGGGGCCAAAGAGACCCAGTACTTC. It yields the protein CASSQGTSGGAKETQYF.

This clonotype was seen only a few times. The genes are TRBV5-1 and TRBJ2-5; 7 bases align to TRBD2. The CDR3 extends over 17 amino acids. The V segment lost 4 bases and the J segment 0 bases; nucleotides outside the gene matches: 12. Germline V gives CDR1 SGHRS, CDR2 YFSETQ. The CDR3: CASSPPRDYPYQETQYF. The CDR3, as DNA: TGCGCCAGCAGCCCGCCCCGGGACTACCCGTACCAAGAGACCCAGTACTTC.

In this sample, this clonotype turned up many times. This sequence joins TRBV20-1 and TRBJ2-1; TRBD1 agrees at 8 bases. The length of the CDR3 is 15 residues. Germline CDR1 and CDR2: DFQATT and SNEGSKA (reference sequence). Trimming at V came to 2 bases and at J to 4 bases, leaving 7 bases not matched to a gene. This CDR3 reads CSARSPGQAYNEQFF. CDR3 DNA sequence: TGCAGTGCTAGATCACCGGGACAGGCATACAATGAGCAGTTCTTC.

This clonotype was observed a handful of times. V usage is TRBV7-2 and J usage is TRBJ1-2; TRBD1 matches 7 bases. CDR1 is SGHTA and CDR2 is FQGNSA in the germline V gene. Losses at the gene ends were 3 bases for V and 2 bases for J; bases not matched to a gene: 3. This CDR3 comprises 14 residues. This CDR3 reads CASSFQGGNYGYTF. In nucleotides, the CDR3 is TGTGCCAGCAGCTTCCAGGGGGGGAACTATGGCTACACCTTC.

Ten or more counts support this clonotype. The V and J genes are TRBV18 and TRBJ1-1; 8 nucleotides match TRBD1. Per germline, CDR1 KGHSH and CDR2 LQKENI. V shed 5 bases, J shed 8 bases, and the junction held 4 bases outside the gene matches. The CDR3 contains 12 residues. CDR3 sequence reads: CASSRDRSEAFF. The CDR3 DNA is TGTGCCAGCTCAAGGGACAGGTCGGAAGCTTTCTTT. The full variable domain, rest sourced from reference TRBV18 and TRBJ1-1, is NAGVMQNPRHLVRRRGQEARLRCSPMKGHSHVYWYRQLPEEGLKFMVYLQKENIIDESGMPKERFSAEFPKEGPSILRIQQVVRGDSAAYFCASSRDRSEAFFGQGTRLTVV.

This clonotype was counted at least ten times. The chain couples TRBV6-2 or TRBV6-3 to TRBJ2-1; D may be TRBD2 (6 bases). CDR1 is MNHEY and CDR2 is SVGEGT in the germline V gene. The CDR3 spans 16 residues. The V end was cut by 0 bases, the J end by 4 bases, with 13 bases between. The CDR3 bases are TGTGCCAGCAGTTACTCACCGCGGGGTCTATACAATGAGCAGTTCTTC. Translation: CASSYSPRGLYNEQFF.

This clonotype was seen ten or more times. V and J are TRBV9 and TRBJ2-5, with D possibly being TRBD1 (7 bases). The germline gives CDR1 SGDLS, CDR2 YYNGEE. The CDR3 totals 14 residues. The ends were cut back, 1 base at V and 2 bases at J, with 9 bases in the middle. The CDR3 reads CASSVQGGQETQYF. The CDR3 DNA reads TGTGCCAGCAGCGTACAGGGGGGACAAGAGACCCAGTACTTC.

This clonotype appeared many times. The V call is TRBV27, the J call TRBJ1-4; D is uncertain. The CDR3 is 14 amino acids. Trimming left V 5 bases short and J 8 bases short, with 15 bases between. The germline V gene encodes CDR1 MNHEY and CDR2 SMNVEV (reference sequence). The CDR3 reads CASSPSDWLEKLFF. The CDR3 region has the DNA TGTGCCAGCAGTCCCTCGGACTGGTTGGAAAAACTGTTTTTT.

This clonotype was seen at least ten times. The rearrangement uses TRBV5-1 and TRBJ1-6, with D maybe TRBD1 (5 bases). Trimming took off 2 bases at V and 5 bases at J, with 11 bases between the two ends. CDR1 SGHRS and CDR2 YFSETQ come from the germline V gene. The CDR3 extends over 15 amino acids. In DNA form, the CDR3 reads TGCGCCAGCAGCTTCGGGGCGGCCGATAATTCACCCCTCCACTTT. Its protein is CASSFGAADNSPLHF. Together with reference TRBV5-1 and TRBJ1-6, the CDR3 gives the full variable domain: KAGVTQTPRYLIKTRGQQVTLSCSPISGHRSVSWYQQTPGQGLQFLFEYFSETQRNKGNFPGRFSGRQFSNSRSEMNVSTLELGDSALYLCASSFGAADNSPLHFGNGTRLTVT.

In this sample, this clonotype turned up many times. The chain recombines TRBV7-2 with TRBJ2-7; D not resolved. The CDR3 is 14 amino acids. CDR1 and CDR2 (germline): SGHTA, FQGNSA. V lost 3 bases and J 7 bases, leaving 16 bases between the germline ends. CDR3 sequence reads: CASSFPASTWEQYF. CDR3 in DNA: TGTGCCAGCAGCTTTCCCGCTTCGACATGGGAGCAGTACTTC. Supplemented by reference TRBV7-2 and TRBJ2-7, the full variable domain reads GAGVSQSPSNKVTEKGKDVELRCDPISGHTALYWYRQSLGQGLEFLIYFQGNSAPDKSGLPSDRFSAERTGGSVSTLTIQRTQQEDSAVYLCASSFPASTWEQYFGPGTRLTVT.

The table lists this clonotype with a few counts. This chain joins TRBV4-3 and TRBJ1-2; D possibly corresponds to TRBD1 (5 bases). The CDR3 length is 15 residues. Germline V gene lookup returns CDR1 LGHNA and CDR2 YSLEER. The V and J ends lost 0 bases and 8 bases respectively, with 16 bases between them. In nucleotides, the CDR3 is TGCGCCAGCAGCCAAGATCGTGCGGGGACGCGGGGCTACACCTTC. Encoded protein: CASSQDRAGTRGYTF.

This clonotype was counted many times. V gene TRBV4-1 combines with J gene TRBJ2-7; D is undetermined. The CDR3 contains 14 residues. V lost 3 bases and J lost 2, with 11 bases in between. Germline assignment: CDR1 MGHRA and CDR2 YSYEKL. The CDR3 loop reads CASSQVVRTYEQYF. The CDR3 coding sequence is TGCGCCAGCAGCCAGGTCGTGAGGACCTACGAGCAGTACTTC.

This clonotype was detected ten times or more. The chain joins TRBV5-1 to TRBJ2-7; D might be TRBD2 (6 bases). Germline V gene data show CDR1 as SGHRS and CDR2 as YFSETQ. Trimming cost V 0 bases and J 5 bases, with 15 bases left between them. The CDR3 length is 15 residues. CDR3 DNA sequence: TGCGCCAGCAGCTTGGGGCGGGGATACGCTAACGAGCAGTACTTC. Its protein product is CASSLGRGYANEQYF.

The genes are TRBV5-5 and TRBJ2-2; a weak D match, TRBD1 (6 bases). V shed 1 base and J shed 4 bases, with 11 bases lying between them. Germline V gene data show CDR1 as SGHKS and CDR2 as YYEKEE (reference sequence). CDR3 length equals 15 residues. As DNA, the CDR3 is TGTGCCAGCAGCTTGAGGGACATATCCACCGGGGAGCTGTTTTTT. Its translation is CASSLRDISTGELFF.

Many counts were recorded for this clonotype. V gene TRBV20-1 combines with J gene TRBJ2-7; tentatively, D is TRBD1 or TRBD2 (6 bases each). Deletions cut 0 bases from V and 6 bases from J, with 12 bases between. Germline V gives CDR1 DFQATT, CDR2 SNEGSKA (reference sequence). The CDR3 runs to 13 residues. The CDR3 sequence: CSARDGRGGEQYF. The CDR3 DNA sequence: TGCAGTGCTAGAGATGGCAGGGGAGGCGAGCAGTACTTC.

The V gene is TRBV12-3 or TRBV12-4, the J gene TRBJ1-2; 7 bases fit TRBD1. J lost 2 bases, V lost 4 bases, and 4 bases had no gene match. There are 14 residues in the CDR3. CDR3: CASSSWTGNYGYTF. CDR3 nucleotides: TGTGCCAGCAGTTCGTGGACAGGAAACTATGGCTACACCTTC.

This sequence joins TRBV3-1 and TRBJ1-3, with D possibly TRBD1 on 5 matching bases. V lost 4 bases to trimming and J lost 0 bases, with 7 bases between them. This CDR3 is 14 amino acids long. Germline CDR1 LGHDT, CDR2 YNNKEL (reference sequence). CDR3 nucleotide sequence: TGTGCCAGCAGCCCGGGGGGCTCTGGAAACACCATATATTTT. It yields the protein CASSPGGSGNTIYF. The whole variable domain, filled in from reference TRBV3-1 and TRBJ1-3, reads DTAVSQTPKYLVTQMGNDKSIKCEQNLGHDTMYWYKQDSKKFLKIMFSYNNKELIINETVPNRFSPKSPDKAHLNLHINSLELGDSAVYFCASSPGGSGNTIYFGEGSWLTVV.